This T cell receptor (beta chain) originates from a study of OX40 agonist ivuxolimab in advanced cancers. General observations from the study: Relative to CD4+ cells, CD8+ T cells on average had more expanded clones.

The protocol was immunoSEQ multiplex PCR, while the TCRdb copy is restricted to in-frame clones and leaves out a portion. The table lists 150,000 to 180,000 clones, around 94% of them singletons. The ends lost 4 bases at V and 7 bases at J; junction bases unmatched: 10. Germline values: CDR1 SGHRS, CDR2 YFSETQ. The CDR3 extends over 14 amino acids. Comments on this clone: What it binds is unknown.

The material was CD4+ or CD8+ T cells sorted from blood, obtained in a trial of the OX40 agonist ivuxolimab. This chain uses TRBV5-1 with TRBJ2-7, with 8 positions matching TRBD1. The receptor was derived from an adult with an advanced solid tumor such as melanoma, head and neck, liver or kidney cancer. The CDR3 loop reads CASSRGQDVREQYF. In nucleotides, the CDR3 is TGCGCCAGCAGCAGGGGACAGGATGTCCGGGAGCAGTACTTC.